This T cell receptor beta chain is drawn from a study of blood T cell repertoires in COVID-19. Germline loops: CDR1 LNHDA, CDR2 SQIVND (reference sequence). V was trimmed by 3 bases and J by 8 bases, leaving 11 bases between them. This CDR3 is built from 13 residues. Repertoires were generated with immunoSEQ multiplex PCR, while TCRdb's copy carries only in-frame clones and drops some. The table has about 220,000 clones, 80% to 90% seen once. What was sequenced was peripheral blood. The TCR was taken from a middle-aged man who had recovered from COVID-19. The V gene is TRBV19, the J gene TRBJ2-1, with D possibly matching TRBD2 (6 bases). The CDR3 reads CASSIGGWDEQFF. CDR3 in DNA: TGTGCCAGTAGTATTGGGGGGTGGGATGAGCAGTTCTTC.